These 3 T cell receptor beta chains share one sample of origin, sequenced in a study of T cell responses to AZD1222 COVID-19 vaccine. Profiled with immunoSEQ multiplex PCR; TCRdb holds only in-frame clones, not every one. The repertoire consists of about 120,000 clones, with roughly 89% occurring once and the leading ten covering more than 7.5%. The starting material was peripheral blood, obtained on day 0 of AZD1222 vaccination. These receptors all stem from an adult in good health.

The CDR3: CASRPQGGRYTF. In DNA, the CDR3 is TGTGCCAGCAGACCTCAAGGGGGTCGCTACACCTTC. The rearrangement joins TRBV12-3 or TRBV12-4 to TRBJ1-2, with a weak D call TRBD1 (6 bases). The length of the CDR3 is 12 residues. V dropped 6 bases and J dropped 9 bases, with 14 bases sitting between them.

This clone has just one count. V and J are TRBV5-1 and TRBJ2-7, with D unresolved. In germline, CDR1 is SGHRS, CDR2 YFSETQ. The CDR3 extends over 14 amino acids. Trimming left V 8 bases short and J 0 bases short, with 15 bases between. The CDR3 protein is CARSAVHSSYEQYF. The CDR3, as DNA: TGCGCCAGGTCTGCCGTGCACAGCTCCTACGAGCAGTACTTC.

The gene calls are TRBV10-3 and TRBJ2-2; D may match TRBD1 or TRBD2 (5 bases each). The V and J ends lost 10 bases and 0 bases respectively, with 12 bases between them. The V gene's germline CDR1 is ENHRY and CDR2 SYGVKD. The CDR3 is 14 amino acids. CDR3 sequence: CASQGTTNTGELFF. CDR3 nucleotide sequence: TGTGCCAGCCAAGGGACGACGAACACCGGGGAGCTGTTTTTT.